This T cell receptor beta chain was sequenced during a study of blood T cell repertoires in COVID-19. About the study: Donors in the United States, Italy and Spain gave samples during acute or convalescent COVID-19. In each case, the material was cDNA or gDNA derived from T cells, B-cell-depleted T cells, or PBMCs.

Methods used by the authors: Estimates of nucleated cell counts were drawn from the amplification of reference gene primers. Method: immunoSEQ multiplex PCR; TCRdb's copy keeps in-frame clones and lacks some. V and J calls and clone size are as listed in that table; D and trimming were resolved from the DNA. The sample records 200,000 to 250,000 clones, around 84% being singletons. Per the germline V gene, CDR1 is ENHRY and CDR2 is SYGVKD. This CDR3 region has 16 residues. V lost 0 bases and J 4 bases, leaving 12 bases between the germline ends. This rearrangement joins TRBV10-3 to TRBJ2-2; TRBD1 is a possible D gene (6 bases). Sequenced: peripheral blood. This TCR came from a man over 45 with active or convalescent COVID-19. The CDR3 is CAISESTGGSTGELFF. CDR3 DNA sequence: TGTGCCATCAGTGAGTCGACAGGCGGATCCACCGGGGAGCTGTTTTTT.